The 21 T cell receptor beta chains in this list originate from one sample, sequenced in a study of CD8 T cells in Susac syndrome. With random hexamers, reverse transcription was performed on about 0.5 to 1 ug of RNA. TCRdb re-called the immunoSEQ multiplex PCR reads through MiXCR, storing one row per CDR3 protein. The sample yields approximately 180,000 distinct CDR3 sequences, roughly 90% seen once. The source material was CD4+ T cells from PBMCs. These receptors came from a human donor with Susac syndrome.

J is TRBJ2-4 and V is TRBV7-9; 9 nucleotides line up with TRBD1. The CDR3 is 15 amino acids. Trimming removed 5 bases from V and 8 bases from J; junction bases left unmatched: 10. Germline CDR1 and CDR2: SEHNR and FQNEAQ (reference sequence). DNA for the CDR3: TGTGCCAGCAGCCGAACAGGGGGCTTGCGGGACATTCAGTACTTC. Translating gives CASSRTGGLRDIQYF.

This chain links TRBV3-1 with TRBJ2-5; 10 bases align to TRBD2. CDR3 size: 15 residues. CDR1 is LGHDT, CDR2 YNNKEL, per germline (reference sequence). V trimming: 3 bases; J trimming: 4 bases; junction bases outside the gene matches: 5. CDR3 nucleotides: TGTGCCAGCAGCCAGGCTAGCGGGGGTCGAGAGACCCAGTACTTC. Residues: CASSQASGGRETQYF.

This clonotype was detected only a few times. The chain combines TRBV24-1 with TRBJ2-3; TRBD2 matches at 8 bases. Germline trimming cut 6 bases from V and 6 bases from J; bases unmatched to any gene: 10. This CDR3 contains 15 residues. Looked up from germline, CDR1 is KGHDR and CDR2 is SFDVKD. CDR3 amino acids: CATSSRAGVGDTQYF. DNA for the CDR3: TGTGCCACCAGTTCCAGAGCGGGGGTTGGGGATACGCAGTATTTT.

This sequence joins TRBV6-6 and TRBJ1-5; D is undetermined. The CDR3 contains 13 residues. Per germline, CDR1 MNHNY and CDR2 SVGAGI (reference sequence). V lost 0 bases to trimming and J lost 7 bases, with 7 bases between them. The CDR3 loop reads CASSYSIGQPQHF. The CDR3, as DNA: TGTGCCAGCAGTTACTCGATTGGGCAGCCCCAGCATTTT.

This chain joins TRBV30 and TRBJ2-5; D not certain. Germline CDR1 reads GTSNPN; CDR2 reads SVGIG (reference sequence). CDR3 size: 12 residues. Trimming took off 1 base at V and 3 bases at J, with 6 bases between the two ends. The CDR3 protein is CAWSEGKETQYF. CDR3 DNA sequence: TGTGCCTGGAGTGAGGGTAAAGAGACCCAGTACTTC. Full variable domain (outside the CDR3, taken from reference TRBV30 and TRBJ2-5): SQTIHQWPATLVQPVGSPLSLECTVEGTSNPNLYWYRQAAGRGLQLLFYSVGIGQISSEVPQNLSASRPQDRQFILSSKKLLLSDSGFYLCAWSEGKETQYFGPGTRLLVL.

V gene TRBV3-1 combines with J gene TRBJ2-5, with 10 bases lining up with TRBD2. The length of the CDR3 is 17 residues. Looked up from germline, CDR1 is LGHDT and CDR2 is YNNKEL (reference sequence). J was trimmed by 1 base and V by 3 bases; bases with no gene match: 8. The CDR3 loop is CASSQNPAGGTQETQYF. DNA of the CDR3: TGTGCCAGCAGCCAGAACCCAGCGGGAGGGACCCAAGAGACCCAGTACTTC.

The chain recombines TRBV4-2 with TRBJ2-1, with TRBD2 identical over 8 bases. Germline CDR1 is LGHNA and CDR2 is YNFKEQ. V was clipped by 3 bases and J by 1 base; unmatched bases: 11. The CDR3 runs to 18 residues. Here the CDR3 reads CASSHGKRRGESYNEQFF. CDR3 in DNA: TGTGCCAGCAGCCATGGCAAGCGGCGGGGGGAATCCTACAATGAGCAGTTCTTC.

The V and J genes are TRBV29-1 and TRBJ1-2, with D perhaps matching TRBD1 (5 bases). This CDR3 spans 14 amino acids. Between the trimmed V and J ends, which lost 5 bases and 7 bases, there was a span of 20 bases. The germline gives CDR1 SQVTM, CDR2 ANQGSEA. The CDR3 reads CSVFSGREIAGYTF. The CDR3 DNA is TGCAGCGTTTTCTCGGGCAGGGAGATTGCTGGCTACACCTTC.

This chain uses TRBV20-1 with TRBJ2-5; 8 bases align to TRBD2. The germline gives CDR1 DFQATT, CDR2 SNEGSKA (reference sequence). J lost 5 bases, V lost 0 bases, and 8 bases had no gene match. CDR3 length equals 15 residues. The CDR3 nucleotides are TGCAGTGCTAGAGATCCGGGGGGGGCCGGGGAGACCCAGTACTTC. Protein sequence: CSARDPGGAGETQYF.

This clonotype was recorded once. This chain uses TRBV24-1 with TRBJ1-5, with a tentative D call TRBD1 (5 bases). Deletions cut 7 bases from V and 5 bases from J, with 11 bases between. CDR1 and CDR2 (germline): KGHDR, SFDVKD. The CDR3 is 13 residues long. The CDR3 region has the DNA TGTGCCACCAGGGGAGGGGAGGATCAGCCCCAGCATTTT. As protein: CATRGGEDQPQHF.

V is TRBV7-2 and J is TRBJ2-7, with D perhaps matching TRBD2 (5 bases). V shed 7 bases and J shed 4 bases, with 14 bases lying between them. This CDR3 has 13 amino acids. The germline CDR1 and CDR2 sequences are SGHTA and FQGNSA. CDR3 sequence: CASMRDSLYEQYF. The CDR3 coding sequence is TGTGCCAGCATGAGGGATTCTTTGTACGAGCAGTACTTC.

The gene calls are TRBV15 and TRBJ1-1; D perhaps matches TRBD1 (5 bases). Trimming stripped 5 bases from V and 4 bases from J, with 17 bases between. The CDR3 length is 15 residues. Germline V gives CDR1 LNHNV, CDR2 YYDKDF (reference sequence). Here the CDR3 reads CATSGRDQRSTEAFF. In DNA form, the CDR3 reads TGTGCCACCAGCGGCCGGGACCAGCGGAGCACTGAAGCTTTCTTT.

The sample holds one count of this clonotype. The CDR3 nucleotides are TGTGCCTGGAGTGCCAACATGGACGGGGAGCTGTTTTTT. Translated, it gives CAWSANMDGELFF. The rearrangement links TRBV30 to TRBJ2-2; no clear D gene. Germline values: CDR1 GTSNPN, CDR2 SVGIG (reference sequence). Trimming took off 1 base at V and 7 bases at J, with 10 bases between the two ends. The CDR3 is 13 amino acids. The full variable domain, completed using reference TRBV30 and TRBJ2-2, is SQTIHQWPATLVQPVGSPLSLECTVEGTSNPNLYWYRQAAGRGLQLLFYSVGIGQISSEVPQNLSASRPQDRQFILSSKKLLLSDSGFYLCAWSANMDGELFFGEGSRLTVL.

The chain recombines TRBV28 with TRBJ2-7; 10 positions agree with TRBD1. From germline, CDR1 is MDHEN and CDR2 SYDVKM. Germline trimming cut 5 bases from V and 8 bases from J; bases unmatched to any gene: 9. The CDR3 runs to 14 residues. The CDR3 DNA reads TGTGCCAGCAGTCCACCTCCGGGACAGGGGAAGCAGTACTTC. Translated: CASSPPPGQGKQYF.

The chain combines TRBV29-1 with TRBJ1-2; D unresolved. The CDR3 contains 14 residues. CDR1 is SQVTM and CDR2 is ANQGSEA in the germline V gene. Trimming removed 5 bases from V and 3 bases from J, with 16 bases in between. The CDR3, as DNA: TGCAGCGTTTGGGATGGGATGGTGGACTATGGCTACACCTTC. This encodes CSVWDGMVDYGYTF.

The J gene is TRBJ1-4, the V gene TRBV19; no clear D. Germline CDR1 reads LNHDA; CDR2 reads SQIVND (reference sequence). V was shortened by 3 bases and J by 3 bases, with 8 bases between the two germline ends. The CDR3 spans 14 residues. CDR3: CASSIPASNEKLFF. CDR3 DNA sequence: TGTGCCAGTAGTATTCCGGCCTCTAATGAAAAACTGTTTTTT.

The chain recombines TRBV20-1 with TRBJ2-3; tentatively, D is TRBD2 (6 bases). Germline V gene lookup returns CDR1 DFQATT and CDR2 SNEGSKA (reference sequence). The CDR3 runs 12 residues. CDR3 in DNA: TGCCTTTGGAGCGGGAGCACAGATACGCAGTATTTT. Translation gives CLWSGSTDTQYF.

CDR3: CATSRVTGMEETQYF. The CDR3 nucleotides read TGTGCCACCAGCAGAGTGACGGGGATGGAGGAGACCCAGTACTTC. The chain recombines TRBV15 with TRBJ2-5; D is possibly TRBD2 (5 bases). Trimming left V 1 base short and J 5 bases short, with 14 bases between. The CDR3 consists of 15 residues. In germline, CDR1 is LNHNV, CDR2 YYDKDF (reference sequence).

This chain connects TRBV6-1 to TRBJ1-5; D ambiguous. Trimming pared 1 base from V and 1 base from J, leaving 5 bases between. The CDR3 spans 14 residues. CDR1 is MNHNS, CDR2 SASEGT, per germline. For the CDR3, the DNA is TGTGCCAGCAGTGAAGGGATGAGCAATCAGCCCCAGCATTTT. Translation: CASSEGMSNQPQHF.

This chain joins TRBV24-1 and TRBJ1-5; tentative D call: TRBD1 (6 bases). The germline V gene has CDR1 KGHDR and CDR2 SFDVKD. With 7 bases removed from V and 1 base from J, the gap between germline ends came to 13 bases. The CDR3 loop spans 15 amino acids. Here the CDR3 reads CATSATGNSNQPQHF. In DNA form, the CDR3 reads TGTGCCACCAGCGCTACAGGGAACAGCAATCAGCCCCAGCATTTT.

Only one count was recorded for this clonotype. The V and J genes are TRBV6-1 and TRBJ2-1; 14 bases match TRBD2. The CDR3 has 16 residues. The V gene end was trimmed by 5 bases and the J gene end by 7 bases; junction bases not matched to a gene: 7. Germline assignment: CDR1 MNHNS and CDR2 SASEGT. The CDR3 sequence is CASSPWTSGRLNEQFF. The CDR3 DNA reads TGTGCCAGCAGTCCTTGGACTAGCGGGAGGTTAAATGAGCAGTTCTTC.